Reported below is one T cell receptor (beta chain). Its antigen is not known. This entry belongs to a study of shared clonotypes between healthy human individuals. The CDR3 length is 18 residues. Germline lookup yields CDR1 MGHRA and CDR2 YSYEKL. J was trimmed by 0 bases and V by 4 bases; bases with no gene match: 7. A CD45RA+ naive subset and a CD45RA-negative memory subset were split from CD4+ cells. Study-level results: Clonotype sharing among donors likely depends on sequencing depth. Collection of samples was limited to blood; tissue repertoires likely differ.

The method was immunoSEQ multiplex PCR; TCRdb's version includes in-frame clones alone and lacks a portion of them. The profile shows 2 million to 3 million clones, more than 85% of them singletons. V and J are TRBV4-1 and TRBJ2-6; 9 bases are shared with TRBD1. Sequencing was performed on naive CD4+ T cells from PBMCs. The sample's subset: CD45RA+ positively selected. This sequence was found in a man younger than 35 in good health. Some clones in this sample may be carry-over from other donors' samples. The CDR3 DNA sequence: TGCGCCAGCAGCCTCGGACAGGGGCTAAGCTCTGGGGCCAACGTCCTGACTTTC. It encodes CASSLGQGLSSGANVLTF.